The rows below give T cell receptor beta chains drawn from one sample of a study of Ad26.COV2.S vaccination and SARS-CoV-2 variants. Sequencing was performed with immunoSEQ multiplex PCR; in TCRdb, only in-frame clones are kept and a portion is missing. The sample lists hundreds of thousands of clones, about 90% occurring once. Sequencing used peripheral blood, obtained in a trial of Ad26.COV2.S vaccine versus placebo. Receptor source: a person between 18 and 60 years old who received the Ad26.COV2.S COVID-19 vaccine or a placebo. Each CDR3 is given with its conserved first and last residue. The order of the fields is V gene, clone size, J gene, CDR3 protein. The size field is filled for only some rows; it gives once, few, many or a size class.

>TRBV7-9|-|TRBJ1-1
CASSLSGNTEAFF
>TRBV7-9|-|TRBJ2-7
CASSLKGTEQYF
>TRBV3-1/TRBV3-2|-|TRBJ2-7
CASSQCAQAGEGNEQYF
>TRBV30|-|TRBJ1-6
CAWSVLGGNSPLHF
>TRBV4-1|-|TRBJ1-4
CASSQRLEVMKLFF
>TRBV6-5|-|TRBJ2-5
CASRQGKETQYF
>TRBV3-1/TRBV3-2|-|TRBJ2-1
CASSNPRTGKQFF
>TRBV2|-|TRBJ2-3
CASSFSGASTDTQYF
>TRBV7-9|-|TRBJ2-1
CASSYNNEQFF
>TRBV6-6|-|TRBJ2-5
CASSSGPDTQYF
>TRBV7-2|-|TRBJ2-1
CASSQRQRGGNEQFF
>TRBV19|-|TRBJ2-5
CASSIATGRETQYF
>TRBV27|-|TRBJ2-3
CASRLGQGGDTQYF
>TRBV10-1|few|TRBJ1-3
CATPPAQRRTGNTIYF
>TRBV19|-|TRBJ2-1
CASRQLSSYNEQFF
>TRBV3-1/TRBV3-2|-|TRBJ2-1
CASSEGLAGYNEQFF
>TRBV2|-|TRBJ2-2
CASRGLAEFTGELFF
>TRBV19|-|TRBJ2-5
CASRRTSAETQYF
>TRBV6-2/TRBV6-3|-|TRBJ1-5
CASSQNPGQRGNQPQHF
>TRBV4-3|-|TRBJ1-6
CASSQDRGARPLHF